These 24 T cell receptor beta chains originate from one sample sequenced in a study of T-cell reconstitution after alpha-beta-depleted transplantation in children (dated by TCRdb to 2016 to 2018). To prepare the library, PCR was applied. The sequencer listed for this sample is Illumina HiSeq 2500. TCR library preparation used molecular barcoding, with unique molecular identifiers applied to normalize quantification of the TCRbeta repertoire. TCRdb reprocessed the public reads (quality trimming at Q25 with fastp, clone calling with MiXCR) and kept in-frame beta chains. Identical CDR3 protein sequences are pooled into one entry, listed with their most common genes and DNA. This sample is represented by a few hundred thousand distinct CDR3 sequences; about a fifth of them were singletons. Of the sample, around 3.9% falls within the top ten clones. The input for sequencing was PBMCs from the stem cell graft donor, taken from the stem cell graft. These receptors originate from a human donor who donated a stem cell graft to a child with acute myeloid leukemia.

This clonotype turned up a few times. The chain carries TRBV20-1 and TRBJ2-2; possible D gene TRBD1, 6 bases. Germline CDR1 reads DFQATT; CDR2 reads SNEGSKA (reference sequence). V shed 0 bases and J shed 0 bases, with 14 bases lying between them. There are 17 residues in the CDR3. CDR3 residues: CSARDPGALTNTGELFF. The CDR3 region has the DNA TGCAGTGCTAGAGACCCAGGGGCCCTAACGAACACCGGGGAGCTGTTTTTT.

The chain uses TRBV18 and TRBJ1-1; D gene ambiguous. The CDR3 spans 13 residues. The germline V gene encodes CDR1 KGHSH and CDR2 LQKENI. V lost 1 base and J 4 bases, leaving 7 bases between the germline ends. The CDR3: CASSPQGSTEAFF. CDR3 in DNA: TGTGCCAGCTCACCACAGGGATCCACTGAAGCTTTCTTT.

This clonotype showed up many times. The gene calls are TRBV6-6 and TRBJ1-1, with D possibly matching TRBD1 (5 bases). Germline assignment: CDR1 MNHNY and CDR2 SVGAGI (reference sequence). This CDR3 is built from 14 residues. Trimming took 3 bases from V and 4 from J, leaving 12 bases between them. CDR3 region: CASSYSYGGTEAFF. Written as DNA, the CDR3 is TGTGCCAGCAGTTATTCCTACGGGGGCACTGAAGCTTTCTTT.

This sequence joins TRBV20-1 and TRBJ2-7, with 8 bases identical to TRBD2. CDR1 and CDR2 from the germline V gene are DFQATT and SNEGSKA (reference sequence). This CDR3 comprises 16 residues. With V trimmed by 0 bases and J by 3 bases, 10 bases remained unmatched. CDR3 in DNA: TGCAGTGCTAGAGATCTACAGGGACTAGTTTTCTACGAGCAGTACTTC. The encoded protein is CSARDLQGLVFYEQYF.

This sequence joins TRBV15 and TRBJ1-1; D possibly corresponds to TRBD1 (5 bases). From germline, CDR1 is LNHNV and CDR2 YYDKDF (reference sequence). The V end lost 8 bases, the J end lost 6 bases, and 16 bases lay between the germline ends. The CDR3 runs 13 residues. The CDR3 region has the DNA TGTGCCACCCGTTCAGGGCGGATCGCTGAAGCTTTCTTT. It translates to CATRSGRIAEAFF.

This clonotype was seen ten or more times. The rearrangement joins TRBV29-1 to TRBJ2-2, with TRBD2 matching 11 bases. In germline, CDR1 is SQVTM, CDR2 ANQGSEA. The CDR3 runs to 13 residues. V was clipped by 7 bases and J by 6 bases; unmatched bases: 4. The CDR3 DNA is TGCAGCGCTACGACTAGCGGGGCCGGGGAGCTGTTTTTT. It yields the protein CSATTSGAGELFF.

This clonotype was seen more than once but under ten times. The gene calls are TRBV11-2 and TRBJ2-5; 7 bases agree with TRBD1. Germline V gene sequence: CDR1 SGHAT, CDR2 FQNNGV. The CDR3 runs 13 residues. V shed 5 bases and J 3 bases; nucleotides not matched to a gene: 3. DNA of the CDR3: TGTGCCAGCAGCGTCGACAGGGAAGAGACCCAGTACTTC. It is translated as CASSVDREETQYF.

In its sample, this clonotype was seen many times. The CDR3 region is CASSTGTGLMNTEAFF. In nucleotides, the CDR3 is TGTGCCAGCAGCACGGGGACAGGCCTGATGAACACTGAAGCTTTCTTT. The rearrangement joins TRBV12-3 or TRBV12-4 to TRBJ1-1; 8 nucleotides match TRBD1. V dropped 6 bases and J dropped 0; count of bases not matched to a gene: 9. This CDR3 spans 16 amino acids.

This clonotype occurred many times. The chain uses TRBV4-3 and TRBJ2-3; 10 bases fit TRBD2. J lost 6 bases, V lost 0 bases, and 6 bases had no gene match. The CDR3 runs 16 residues. The germline gives CDR1 LGHNA, CDR2 YSLEER. CDR3 bases: TGCGCCAGCAGCCAAGATAGACTAGCGGGTCGGGATACGCAGTATTTT. Translating it yields CASSQDRLAGRDTQYF.

The chain joins TRBV5-4 to TRBJ2-1; 8 nucleotides align to TRBD2. The V segment lost 3 bases and the J segment 3 bases; nucleotides outside the gene matches: 8. The length of the CDR3 is 16 residues. Germline V gives CDR1 SGHNT, CDR2 YYREEE (reference sequence). CDR3 region: CASSYNPGLDYNEQFF. The CDR3 nucleotides are TGTGCCAGCAGCTATAATCCGGGACTAGACTACAATGAGCAGTTCTTC.

This chain joins TRBV20-1 and TRBJ2-7, with 7 bases matching TRBD2. Unmatched junction bases numbered 10, after V lost 6 bases and J lost 2 bases. CDR3 length equals 14 residues. Germline CDR1 reads DFQATT; CDR2 reads SNEGSKA (reference sequence). CDR3 DNA: TGCAGTGCGAGAAGGGCTAGCGGAGCCTACGAGCAGTACTTC. Its protein product is CSARRASGAYEQYF.

J is TRBJ2-5 and V is TRBV5-1; D possibly matches TRBD1 or TRBD2 (5 bases each). CDR1 is SGHRS and CDR2 is YFSETQ in the germline V gene. The V gene lost 6 bases and the J gene lost 0 bases, with 9 bases spanning the gap. The CDR3 is 13 residues long. The CDR3 sequence is CASNSGHQETQYF. DNA of the CDR3: TGCGCCAGCAACTCGGGACACCAAGAGACCCAGTACTTC. The whole variable domain, remainder taken from reference TRBV5-1 and TRBJ2-5, is KAGVTQTPRYLIKTRGQQVTLSCSPISGHRSVSWYQQTPGQGLQFLFEYFSETQRNKGNFPGRFSGRQFSNSRSEMNVSTLELGDSALYLCASNSGHQETQYFGPGTRLLVL.

The rearrangement uses TRBV5-1 and TRBJ2-5; 13 bases line up with TRBD2. CDR3 length: 17 residues. Germline assignment: CDR1 SGHRS and CDR2 YFSETQ. Trimming cost V 0 bases and J 2 bases; bases outside gene matches: 4. This CDR3 is CASSLGTSGRVQETQYF. CDR3 nucleotides: TGCGCCAGCAGCTTGGGGACTAGCGGGAGAGTACAAGAGACCCAGTACTTC.

V usage is TRBV11-2 and J usage is TRBJ2-3, with D maybe TRBD1 (6 bases). Per germline, CDR1 SGHAT and CDR2 FQNNGV. The CDR3 is 15 amino acids. V gave up 5 bases and J gave up 7 bases, with 19 bases separating them. CDR3 amino acids: CASSVTGQARNTQYF. The CDR3 nucleotides read TGTGCCAGCAGCGTAACAGGGCAAGCTAGGAATACGCAGTATTTT.

The genes are TRBV6-5 and TRBJ2-7; no clear D. The CDR3 runs 12 residues. The V and J ends lost 4 bases and 3 bases respectively, with 7 bases between them. Germline lookup yields CDR1 MNHEY and CDR2 SVGAGI. CDR3 bases: TGTGCCAGCAGTTCCATTCACTACGAGCAGTACTTC. It translates to CASSSIHYEQYF.

This sequence joins TRBV29-1 and TRBJ2-7; 8 bases match TRBD1. The CDR3 loop spans 14 amino acids. Germline V CDR1 and CDR2: SQVTM, ANQGSEA. Trimming took 2 bases from V and 3 from J; bases not matched to a gene: 6. This CDR3 is CSVESQGGFYEQYF. Here the CDR3 DNA reads TGCAGCGTTGAATCACAGGGGGGTTTCTACGAGCAGTACTTC.

For the CDR3, the DNA is TGTGCCACCAGTGACCCGGGACTAGTTCCCGGGGAGCTGTTTTTT. Protein sequence: CATSDPGLVPGELFF. The chain links TRBV24-1 to TRBJ2-2, with 8 nucleotides matching TRBD2. CDR1 is KGHDR, CDR2 SFDVKD, per germline. V shed 4 bases, J shed 6 bases, and the junction held 6 bases outside the gene matches. CDR3 size: 15 residues.

This chain joins TRBV20-1 and TRBJ2-7, with 11 bases that match TRBD1. J lost 6 bases, V lost 6 bases, and 10 bases had no gene match. Germline CDR1 reads DFQATT; CDR2 reads SNEGSKA (reference sequence). CDR3 length: 14 residues. CDR3 DNA sequence: TGCAGTGCCCCAATGGACAGGGGGCCCATCGAGCAGTACTTC. It translates to CSAPMDRGPIEQYF.

The V and J genes are TRBV29-1 and TRBJ2-2, with a tentative D call TRBD1 (7 bases). The CDR3 runs to 11 residues. Germline CDR1 is SQVTM and CDR2 is ANQGSEA. V was cut by 7 bases and J by 7 bases, with 10 bases left in between. The CDR3 protein is CSGQGGGELFF. Written as DNA, the CDR3 is TGCAGCGGACAGGGAGGCGGGGAGCTGTTTTTT.

This clonotype was seen only a few times. The J gene is TRBJ1-1, the V gene TRBV13; D unclear. The CDR3 totals 15 residues. The germline gives CDR1 PRHDT, CDR2 FYEKMQ (reference sequence). V was clipped by 1 base and J by 4 bases, with 13 bases between them. The CDR3 sequence: CASSLELVGSTEAFF. The CDR3 region has the DNA TGTGCCAGCAGCTTAGAACTAGTGGGGTCCACTGAAGCTTTCTTT.

The J gene is TRBJ2-7, the V gene TRBV10-3, with 9 bases matching TRBD2. V lost 11 bases and J lost 5; bases outside the gene matches: 4. The germline gives CDR1 ENHRY, CDR2 SYGVKD. This CDR3 has 11 residues. The CDR3 sequence: CAVSGSNEQYF. The CDR3, as DNA: TGTGCCGTTAGCGGGAGTAACGAGCAGTACTTC.

The J gene is TRBJ2-1, the V gene TRBV2, with 13 positions matching TRBD2. The CDR3 length is 15 residues. From germline, CDR1 is SNHLY and CDR2 FYNNEI. V dropped 6 bases and J dropped 12; count of bases not matched to a gene: 11. Written as DNA, the CDR3 is TGTGCCAGCAGAGCAACTAGCGGGAGGGCCGGGCGGCAGTTCTTC. This sequence encodes CASRATSGRAGRQFF.

This chain connects TRBV7-9 to TRBJ1-1; D not certain. The germline V gene has CDR1 SEHNR and CDR2 FQNEAQ (reference sequence). CDR3 length: 12 amino acids. The V gene lost 7 bases and the J gene lost 1 base, with 7 bases spanning the gap. The CDR3 protein is CASMWRNTEAFF. The DNA of the CDR3 is TGTGCCAGCATGTGGAGGAACACTGAAGCTTTCTTT.

This clonotype has a handful of counts. The J gene is TRBJ2-1, the V gene TRBV25-1, with 10 bases lining up with TRBD2. This CDR3 region has 16 residues. The V and J ends lost 6 bases and 3 bases, in that order; junction bases with no gene match: 8. Germline V gives CDR1 MGHDK, CDR2 SYGVNS. The CDR3 here is CASSTTGTSVYNEQFF. The DNA of the CDR3 is TGTGCCAGCAGCACCACCGGGACTAGCGTCTACAATGAGCAGTTCTTC.